Each of the 6 T cell receptor beta chains below was sequenced from the same sample in a study of T cells in Graves' hyperthyroidism and ophthalmopathy. TCR beta CDR3 regions were amplified from RNA. Researchers ran a first-round RT-PCR on the TCR CDR3 using the HTBI primer set. TCRdb redid the calling of the multiplex PCR reads with MiXCR, one entry per CDR3 protein. The sample holds hundreds of thousands of distinct CDR3 sequences; over 15% are singletons and the top ten take about 18%. The sequenced material came from blood. Receptor source: a woman under 30 with Graves' hyperthyroidism.

The table lists this clonotype with many counts. V usage is TRBV7-9 and J usage is TRBJ2-3; no firm D call. Germline CDR1 and CDR2: SEHNR and FQNEAQ (reference sequence). V shed 1 base and J shed 2 bases, with 13 bases lying between them. The CDR3 sequence is 16 residues long. The CDR3 DNA is TGTGCCAGCAGCTTAGTGGTGGCGACATCCACAGATACGCAGTATTTT. It specifies CASSLVVATSTDTQYF.

The chain is built from TRBV18 and TRBJ1-4; D gene uncertain. The germline CDR1 and CDR2 sequences are KGHSH and LQKENI. Trimming removed 4 bases at V and 6 bases at J, with 3 bases between. This CDR3 contains 11 residues. CDR3 in amino acids: CASSRDEKLFF. For the CDR3, the DNA is TGTGCCAGCTCACGGGATGAAAAACTGTTTTTT.

This clonotype was detected many times. V and J are TRBV5-1 and TRBJ2-3; D is uncertain. Trimming removed 2 bases from V and 0 bases from J, with 19 bases in between. Germline V lookup: CDR1 SGHRS, CDR2 YFSETQ. CDR3 size: 18 residues. CDR3 DNA: TGCGCCAGCAGCTTCCGGTTCGGTGGGCGCTCTAGCACAGATACGCAGTATTTT. Encoded protein: CASSFRFGGRSSTDTQYF.

This clonotype turned up a few times. The chain carries TRBV5-1 and TRBJ2-5, with a possible D match to TRBD1 (5 bases). Germline V CDR1 and CDR2: SGHRS, YFSETQ. V lost 4 bases and J 5 bases, leaving 18 bases between the germline ends. The CDR3 spans 15 residues. The CDR3 region is CASSPQGITSETQYF. Here the CDR3 DNA reads TGCGCCAGCAGCCCCCAGGGTATCACCAGCGAGACCCAGTACTTC. The complete variable domain, with remaining parts taken from reference TRBV5-1 and TRBJ2-5, reads KAGVTQTPRYLIKTRGQQVTLSCSPISGHRSVSWYQQTPGQGLQFLFEYFSETQRNKGNFPGRFSGRQFSNSRSEMNVSTLELGDSALYLCASSPQGITSETQYFGPGTRLLVL.

The J gene is TRBJ2-3, the V gene TRBV6-1, with unresolved D. The V end lost 3 bases, the J end lost 9 bases, and 13 bases lay between the germline ends. Germline V gene sequence: CDR1 MNHNS, CDR2 SASEGT. The CDR3 sequence is 13 residues long. This chain's CDR3 is CASSDSSIGTQYF. In DNA form, the CDR3 reads TGTGCCAGCAGTGACTCCTCTATAGGAACGCAGTATTTT.

This clonotype was seen ten or more times. As DNA, the CDR3 is TGTGCCAGCAGCTCTATAAGCGGAAGCTCCTACAATGAGCAGTTCTTC. Protein sequence: CASSSISGSSYNEQFF. The chain couples TRBV7-9 to TRBJ2-1, with D possibly TRBD2 on 5 matching bases. This CDR3 comprises 16 residues. V was pared by 4 bases and J by 0 bases, with 13 bases between. Looked up from germline, CDR1 is SEHNR and CDR2 is FQNEAQ (reference sequence).